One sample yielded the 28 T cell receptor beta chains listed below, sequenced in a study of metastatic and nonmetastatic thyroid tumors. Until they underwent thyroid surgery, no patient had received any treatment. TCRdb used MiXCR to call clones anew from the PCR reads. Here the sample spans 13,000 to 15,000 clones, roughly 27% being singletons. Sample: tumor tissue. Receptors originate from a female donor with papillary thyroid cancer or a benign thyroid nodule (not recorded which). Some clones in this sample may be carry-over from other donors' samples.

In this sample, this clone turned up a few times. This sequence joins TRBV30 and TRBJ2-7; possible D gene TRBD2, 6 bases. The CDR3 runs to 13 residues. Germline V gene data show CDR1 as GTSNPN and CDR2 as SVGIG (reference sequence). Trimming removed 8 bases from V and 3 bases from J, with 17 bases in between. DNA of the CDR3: TGTGCCCGCCTTTTTTTGCGGGACTACGAGCAGTACTTC. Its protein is CARLFLRDYEQYF.

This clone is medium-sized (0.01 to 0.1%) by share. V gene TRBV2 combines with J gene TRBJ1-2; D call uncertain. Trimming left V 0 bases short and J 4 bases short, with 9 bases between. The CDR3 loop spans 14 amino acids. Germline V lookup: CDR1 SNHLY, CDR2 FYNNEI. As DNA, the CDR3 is TGTGCCAGCAGTGAAGCGATCAGTAGCTATGGCTACACCTTC. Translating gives CASSEAISSYGYTF.

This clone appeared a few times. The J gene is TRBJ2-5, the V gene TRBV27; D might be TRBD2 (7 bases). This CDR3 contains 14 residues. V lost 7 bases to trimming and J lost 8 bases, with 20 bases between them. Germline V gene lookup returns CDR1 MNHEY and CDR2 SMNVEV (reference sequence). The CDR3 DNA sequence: TGTGCCAGCAAGGGGGGACTATCGGGCGACACCCAGTACTTC. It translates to CASKGGLSGDTQYF.

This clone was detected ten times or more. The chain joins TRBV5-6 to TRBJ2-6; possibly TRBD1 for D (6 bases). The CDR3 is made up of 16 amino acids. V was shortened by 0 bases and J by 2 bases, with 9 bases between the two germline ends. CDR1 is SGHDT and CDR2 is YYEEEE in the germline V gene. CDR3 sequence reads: CASSLGRGAGANVLTF. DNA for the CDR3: TGTGCCAGCAGCTTGGGCAGGGGCGCTGGGGCCAACGTCCTGACTTTC.

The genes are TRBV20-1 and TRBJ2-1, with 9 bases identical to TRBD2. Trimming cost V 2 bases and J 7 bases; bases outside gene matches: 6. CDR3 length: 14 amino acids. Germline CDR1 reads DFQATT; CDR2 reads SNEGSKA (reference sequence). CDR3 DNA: TGCAGTGCTAGACCAGCGGGGGGAGTAAATGAGCAGTTCTTC. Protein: CSARPAGGVNEQFF.

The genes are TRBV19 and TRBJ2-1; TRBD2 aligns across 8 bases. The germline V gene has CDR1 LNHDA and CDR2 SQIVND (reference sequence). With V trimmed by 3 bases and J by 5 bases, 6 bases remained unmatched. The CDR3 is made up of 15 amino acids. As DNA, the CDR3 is TGTGCCAGTAGTATTAGCGGGACGGGGAACAATGAGCAGTTCTTC. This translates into CASSISGTGNNEQFF. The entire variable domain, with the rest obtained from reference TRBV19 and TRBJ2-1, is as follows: DGGITQSPKYLFRKEGQNVTLSCEQNLNHDAMYWYRQDPGQGLRLIYYSQIVNDFQKGDIAEGYSVSREKKESFPLTVTSAQKNPTAFYLCASSISGTGNNEQFFGPGTRLTVL.

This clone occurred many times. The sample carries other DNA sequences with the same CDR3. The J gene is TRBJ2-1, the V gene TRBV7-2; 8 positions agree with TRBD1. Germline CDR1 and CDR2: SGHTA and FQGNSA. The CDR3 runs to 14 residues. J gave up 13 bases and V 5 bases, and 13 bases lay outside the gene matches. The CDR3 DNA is TGTGCCAGCAGCCCCAGGACAGGGCTAGTGCGACAGTTCTTC. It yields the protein CASSPRTGLVRQFF.

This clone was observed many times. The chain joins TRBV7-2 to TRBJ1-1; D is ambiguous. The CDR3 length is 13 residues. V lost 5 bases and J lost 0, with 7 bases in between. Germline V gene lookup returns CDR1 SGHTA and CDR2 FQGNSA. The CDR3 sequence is CASSTEVNTEAFF. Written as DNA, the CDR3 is TGTGCCAGCAGCACAGAGGTGAACACTGAAGCTTTCTTT.

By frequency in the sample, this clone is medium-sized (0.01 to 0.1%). The CDR3 bases are TGTGCCAGCGGATGGACCCTCGGACAGAGAGTAGCTACAGATACGCAGTATTTT. Amino acids: CASGWTLGQRVATDTQYF. The J gene is TRBJ2-3, the V gene TRBV28; a possible D gene is TRBD1 (6 bases). Trimming took off 8 bases at V and 3 bases at J, with 27 bases between the two ends. Germline CDR1 MDHEN, CDR2 SYDVKM. The CDR3 contains 18 residues.

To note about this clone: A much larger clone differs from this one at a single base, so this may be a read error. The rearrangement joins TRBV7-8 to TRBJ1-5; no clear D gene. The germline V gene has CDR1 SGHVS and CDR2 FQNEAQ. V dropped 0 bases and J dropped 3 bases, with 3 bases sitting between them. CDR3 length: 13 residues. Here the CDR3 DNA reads TGTGCCAGCAGCTTAGCTAACAATCAGCCCCAGCATTTT. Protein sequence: CASSLANNQPQHF.

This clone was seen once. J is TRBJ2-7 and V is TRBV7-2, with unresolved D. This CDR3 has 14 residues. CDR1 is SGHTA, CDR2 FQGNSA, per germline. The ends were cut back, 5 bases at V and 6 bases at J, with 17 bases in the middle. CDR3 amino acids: CASSPGRSRSEQYF. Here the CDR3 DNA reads TGTGCCAGCAGCCCCGGCCGGTCTAGGTCCGAGCAGTACTTC.

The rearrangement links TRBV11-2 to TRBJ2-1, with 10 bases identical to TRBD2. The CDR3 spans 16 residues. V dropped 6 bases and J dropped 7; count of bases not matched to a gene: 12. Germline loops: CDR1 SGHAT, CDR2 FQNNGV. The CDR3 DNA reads TGTGCCAGCAGAAGCCTAGCGGGAGATAGAAGGAATGAGCAGTTCTTC. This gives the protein CASRSLAGDRRNEQFF.

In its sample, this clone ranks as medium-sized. As DNA, the CDR3 is TGCGCCAGCAGCTCATACCCGACTAGCGGAAGCACAGATACGCAGTATTTT. It translates to CASSSYPTSGSTDTQYF. The chain is built from TRBV5-1 and TRBJ2-3, with 9 bases identical to TRBD2. Germline V gene sequence: CDR1 SGHRS, CDR2 YFSETQ. The CDR3 sequence is 17 residues long. V gave up 3 bases and J gave up 0 bases; unmatched junction bases: 8.

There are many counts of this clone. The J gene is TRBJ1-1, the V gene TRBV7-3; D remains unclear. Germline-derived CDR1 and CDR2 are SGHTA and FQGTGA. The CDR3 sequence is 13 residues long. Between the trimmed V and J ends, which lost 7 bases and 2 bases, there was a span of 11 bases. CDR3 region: CASTLERNTEAFF. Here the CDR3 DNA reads TGTGCCAGCACCTTGGAGAGAAACACTGAAGCTTTCTTT. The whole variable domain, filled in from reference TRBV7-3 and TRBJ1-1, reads GAGVSQTPSNKVTEKGKYVELRCDPISGHTALYWYRQSLGQGPEFLIYFQGTGAADDSGLPNDRFFAVRPEGSVSTLKIQRTERGDSAVYLCASTLERNTEAFFGQGTRLTVV.

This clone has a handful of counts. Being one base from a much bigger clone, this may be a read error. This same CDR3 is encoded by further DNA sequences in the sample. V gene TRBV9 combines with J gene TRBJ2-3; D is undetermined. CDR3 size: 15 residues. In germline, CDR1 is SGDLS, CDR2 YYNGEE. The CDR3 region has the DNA TGTGCCAGCAGCGTAGACCCACTGGGCACAGACACGCAGTATTTT. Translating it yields CASSVDPLGTDTQYF.

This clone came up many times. DNA of the CDR3: TGTGCCAGCAGTCCGCCGACCACCGATGGGAGGATGAGCGGATCCTACAATGAGCAGTTCTTC. Protein product: CASSPPTTDGRMSGSYNEQFF. This chain connects TRBV6-5 to TRBJ2-1; possible D gene TRBD2, 6 bases. The CDR3 totals 21 residues. Trimming took off 5 bases at V and 1 base at J, with 30 bases between the two ends. The germline CDR1 and CDR2 sequences are MNHEY and SVGAGI.

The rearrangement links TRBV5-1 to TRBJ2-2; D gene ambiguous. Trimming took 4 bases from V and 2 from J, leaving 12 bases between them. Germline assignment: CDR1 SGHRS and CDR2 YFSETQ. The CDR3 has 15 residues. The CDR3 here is CASSRGRHNTGELFF. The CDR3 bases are TGCGCCAGCAGCCGCGGACGCCACAACACCGGGGAGCTGTTTTTT. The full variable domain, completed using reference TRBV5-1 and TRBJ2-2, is KAGVTQTPRYLIKTRGQQVTLSCSPISGHRSVSWYQQTPGQGLQFLFEYFSETQRNKGNFPGRFSGRQFSNSRSEMNVSTLELGDSALYLCASSRGRHNTGELFFGEGSRLTVL.

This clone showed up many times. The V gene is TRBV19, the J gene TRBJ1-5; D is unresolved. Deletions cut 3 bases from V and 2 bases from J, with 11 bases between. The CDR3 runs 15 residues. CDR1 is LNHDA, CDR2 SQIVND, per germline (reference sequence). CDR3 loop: CASSITGFGNQPQHF. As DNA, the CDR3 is TGTGCCAGTAGTATTACCGGGTTTGGCAATCAGCCCCAGCATTTT.

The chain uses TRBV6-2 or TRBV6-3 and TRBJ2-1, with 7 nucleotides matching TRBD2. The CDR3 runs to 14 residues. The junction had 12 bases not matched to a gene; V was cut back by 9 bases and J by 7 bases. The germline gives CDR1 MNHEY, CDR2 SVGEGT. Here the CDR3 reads CASSTGGLSNEQFF. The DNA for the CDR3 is TGTGCCAGTTCCACGGGGGGTTTATCGAATGAGCAGTTCTTC.

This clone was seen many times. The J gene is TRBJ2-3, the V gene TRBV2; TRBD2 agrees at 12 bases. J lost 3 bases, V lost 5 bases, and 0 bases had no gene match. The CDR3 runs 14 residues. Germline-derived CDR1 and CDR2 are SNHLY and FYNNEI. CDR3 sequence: CASSTSGRTDTQYF. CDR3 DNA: TGTGCCAGCAGTACTAGCGGGAGGACAGATACGCAGTATTTT.

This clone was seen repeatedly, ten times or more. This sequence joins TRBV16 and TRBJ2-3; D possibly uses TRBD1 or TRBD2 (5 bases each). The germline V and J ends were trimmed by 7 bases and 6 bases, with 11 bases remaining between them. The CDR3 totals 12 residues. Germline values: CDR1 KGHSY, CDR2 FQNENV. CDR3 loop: CASTIGADTQYF. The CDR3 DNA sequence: TGTGCCAGCACCATCGGGGCGGATACGCAGTATTTT.

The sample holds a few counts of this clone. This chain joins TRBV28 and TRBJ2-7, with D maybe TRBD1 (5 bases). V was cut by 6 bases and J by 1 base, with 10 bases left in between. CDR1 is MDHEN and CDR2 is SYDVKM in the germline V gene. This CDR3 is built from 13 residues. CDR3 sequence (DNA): TGTGCCAGCAGCATCAGGGATTCCTACGAGCAGTACTTC. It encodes CASSIRDSYEQYF.

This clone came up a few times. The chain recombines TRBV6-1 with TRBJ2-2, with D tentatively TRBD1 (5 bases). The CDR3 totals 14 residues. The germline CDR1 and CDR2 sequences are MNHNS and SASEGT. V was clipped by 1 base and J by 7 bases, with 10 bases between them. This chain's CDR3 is CASSEVADIGELFF. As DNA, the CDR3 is TGTGCCAGCAGTGAAGTTGCGGACATCGGGGAGCTGTTTTTT.

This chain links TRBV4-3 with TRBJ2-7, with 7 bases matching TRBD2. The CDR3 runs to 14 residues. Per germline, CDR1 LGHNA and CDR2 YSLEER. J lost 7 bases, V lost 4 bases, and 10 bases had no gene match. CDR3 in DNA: TGCGCCAGCAGCCCGTTGGGGCGGGGGAGTGAGCAGTACTTC. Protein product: CASSPLGRGSEQYF.

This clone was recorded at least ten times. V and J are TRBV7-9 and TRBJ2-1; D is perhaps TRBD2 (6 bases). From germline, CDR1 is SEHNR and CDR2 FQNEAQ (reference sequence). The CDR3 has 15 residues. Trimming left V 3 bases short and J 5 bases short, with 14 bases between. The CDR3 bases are TGTGCCAGCAGCTTGGGACTCGGCGGGAACAATGAGCAGTTCTTC. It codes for CASSLGLGGNNEQFF.

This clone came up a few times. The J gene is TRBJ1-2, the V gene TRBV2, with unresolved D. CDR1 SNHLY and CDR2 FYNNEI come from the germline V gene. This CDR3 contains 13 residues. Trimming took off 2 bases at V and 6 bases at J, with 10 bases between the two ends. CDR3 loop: CASSERGYNGYTF. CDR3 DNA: TGTGCCAGCAGTGAAAGAGGGTACAATGGCTACACCTTC.

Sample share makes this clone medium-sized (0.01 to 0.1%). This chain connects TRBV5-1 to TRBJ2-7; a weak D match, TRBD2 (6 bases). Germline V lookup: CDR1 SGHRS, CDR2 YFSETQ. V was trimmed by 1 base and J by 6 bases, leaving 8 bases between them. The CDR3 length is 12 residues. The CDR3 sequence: CASSLTSREQYF. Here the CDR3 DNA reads TGCGCCAGCAGCTTGACTAGCCGCGAGCAGTACTTC.

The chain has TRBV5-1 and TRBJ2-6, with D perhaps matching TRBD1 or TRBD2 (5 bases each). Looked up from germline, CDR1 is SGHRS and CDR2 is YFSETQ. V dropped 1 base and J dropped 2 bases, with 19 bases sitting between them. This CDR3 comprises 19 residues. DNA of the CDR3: TGCGCCAGCAGCTTGTGGGACCTTCAATCCGGGGCTGGGGCCAACGTCCTGACTTTC. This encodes CASSLWDLQSGAGANVLTF.